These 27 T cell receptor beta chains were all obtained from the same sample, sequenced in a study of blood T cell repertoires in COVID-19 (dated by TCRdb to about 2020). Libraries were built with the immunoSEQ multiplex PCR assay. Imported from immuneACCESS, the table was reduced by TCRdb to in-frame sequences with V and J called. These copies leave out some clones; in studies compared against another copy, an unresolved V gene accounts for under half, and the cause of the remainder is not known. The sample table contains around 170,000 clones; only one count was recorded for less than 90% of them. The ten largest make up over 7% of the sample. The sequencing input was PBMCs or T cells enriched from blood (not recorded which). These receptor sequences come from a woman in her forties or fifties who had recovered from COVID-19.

CDR3 coding DNA: TGTGCCAGCAGCTTACTTGTTCAGCCCCAGCATTTT. This gives the protein CASSLLVQPQHF. The rearrangement uses TRBV5-8 and TRBJ1-5; D gene uncertain. The CDR3 is 12 amino acids. From germline, CDR1 is SGHTS and CDR2 YDEGEE. V lost 2 bases to trimming and J lost 6 bases, with 6 bases between them.

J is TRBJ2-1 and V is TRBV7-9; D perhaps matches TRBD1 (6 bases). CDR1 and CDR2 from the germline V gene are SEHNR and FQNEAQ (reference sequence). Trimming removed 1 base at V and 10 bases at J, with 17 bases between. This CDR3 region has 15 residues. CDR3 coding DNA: TGTGCCAGCAGCTTAGAGGACAGTAAGGGTGCGGAGCAGTTCTTC. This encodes CASSLEDSKGAEQFF.

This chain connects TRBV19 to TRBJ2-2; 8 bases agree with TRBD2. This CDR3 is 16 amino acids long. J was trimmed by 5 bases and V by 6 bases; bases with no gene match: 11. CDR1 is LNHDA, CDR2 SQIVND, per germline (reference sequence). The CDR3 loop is CASSRTGTSLTGELFF. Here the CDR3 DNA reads TGTGCCAGTAGCAGGACCGGGACTAGTCTGACCGGGGAGCTGTTTTTT. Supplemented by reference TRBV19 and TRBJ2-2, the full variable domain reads DGGITQSPKYLFRKEGQNVTLSCEQNLNHDAMYWYRQDPGQGLRLIYYSQIVNDFQKGDIAEGYSVSREKKESFPLTVTSAQKNPTAFYLCASSRTGTSLTGELFFGEGSRLTVL.

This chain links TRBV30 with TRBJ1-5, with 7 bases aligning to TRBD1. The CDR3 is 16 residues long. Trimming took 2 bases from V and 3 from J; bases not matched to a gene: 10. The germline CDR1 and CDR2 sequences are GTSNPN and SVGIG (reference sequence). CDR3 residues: CAWSRDRVEANQPQHF. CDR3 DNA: TGTGCCTGGAGTCGTGACAGGGTTGAGGCCAATCAGCCCCAGCATTTT.

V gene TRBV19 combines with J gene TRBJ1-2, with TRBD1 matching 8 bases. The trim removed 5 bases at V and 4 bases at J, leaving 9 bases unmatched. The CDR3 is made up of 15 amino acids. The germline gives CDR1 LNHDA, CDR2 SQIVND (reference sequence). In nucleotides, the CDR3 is TGTGCCAGTAGTCATCCAGGGGGCGAGAGCTATGGCTACACCTTC. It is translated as CASSHPGGESYGYTF.

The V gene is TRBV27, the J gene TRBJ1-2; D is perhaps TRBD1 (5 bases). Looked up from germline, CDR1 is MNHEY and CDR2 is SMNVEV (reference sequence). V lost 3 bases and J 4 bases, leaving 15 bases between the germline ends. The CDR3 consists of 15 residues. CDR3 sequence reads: CASSLAKRGSYGYTF. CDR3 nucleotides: TGTGCCAGCAGTTTGGCCAAGCGGGGGTCCTATGGCTACACCTTC.

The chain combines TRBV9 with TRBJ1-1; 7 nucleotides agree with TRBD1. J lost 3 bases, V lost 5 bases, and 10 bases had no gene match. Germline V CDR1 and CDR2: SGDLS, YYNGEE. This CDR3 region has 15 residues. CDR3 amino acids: CASRRQGSGDTEAFF. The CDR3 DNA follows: TGTGCCAGCAGGCGACAGGGTAGTGGGGACACTGAAGCTTTCTTT.

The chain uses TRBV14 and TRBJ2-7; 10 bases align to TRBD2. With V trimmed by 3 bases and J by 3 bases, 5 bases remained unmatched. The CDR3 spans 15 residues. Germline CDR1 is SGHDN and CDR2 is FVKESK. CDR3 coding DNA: TGTGCCAGCAGCCATACTAGCGGGATTCTCTACGAGCAGTACTTC. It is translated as CASSHTSGILYEQYF.

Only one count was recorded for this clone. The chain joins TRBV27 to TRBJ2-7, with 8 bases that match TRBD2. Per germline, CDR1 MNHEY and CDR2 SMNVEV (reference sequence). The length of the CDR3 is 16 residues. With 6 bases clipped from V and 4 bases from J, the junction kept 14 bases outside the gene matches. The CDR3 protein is CASSFGREGKKYEQYF. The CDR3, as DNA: TGTGCCAGCAGCTTTGGACGGGAGGGGAAAAAGTACGAGCAGTACTTC.

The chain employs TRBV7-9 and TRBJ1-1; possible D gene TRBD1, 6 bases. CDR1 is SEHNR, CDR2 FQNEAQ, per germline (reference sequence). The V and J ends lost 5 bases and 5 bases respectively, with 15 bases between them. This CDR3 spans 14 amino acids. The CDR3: CASSLYREGTEAFF. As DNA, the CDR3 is TGTGCCAGCAGCCTCTACAGGGAGGGGACTGAAGCTTTCTTT.

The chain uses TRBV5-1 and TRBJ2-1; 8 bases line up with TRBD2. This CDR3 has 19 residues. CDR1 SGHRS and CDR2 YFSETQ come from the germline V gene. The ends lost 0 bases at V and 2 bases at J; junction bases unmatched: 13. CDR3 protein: CASSLVVGGTRGTYNEQFF. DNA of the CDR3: TGCGCCAGCAGCTTGGTGGTTGGGGGGACTAGAGGGACCTACAATGAGCAGTTCTTC.

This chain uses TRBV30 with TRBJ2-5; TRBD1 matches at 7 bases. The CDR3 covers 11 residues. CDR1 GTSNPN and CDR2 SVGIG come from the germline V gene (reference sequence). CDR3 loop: CAGKGARTQYF. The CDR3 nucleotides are TGTGCTGGGAAGGGGGCGCGGACCCAGTACTTC.

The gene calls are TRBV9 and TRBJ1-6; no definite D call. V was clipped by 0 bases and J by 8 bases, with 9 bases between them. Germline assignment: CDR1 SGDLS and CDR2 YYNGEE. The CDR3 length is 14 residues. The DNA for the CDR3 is TGTGCCAGCAGCGTAGTGGCGGGAGATTCACCCCTCCACTTT. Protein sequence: CASSVVAGDSPLHF.

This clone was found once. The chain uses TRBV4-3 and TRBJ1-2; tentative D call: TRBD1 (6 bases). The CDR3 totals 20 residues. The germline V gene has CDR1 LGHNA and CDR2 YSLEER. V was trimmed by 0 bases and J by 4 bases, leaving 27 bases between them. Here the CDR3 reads CASSQDNRDKPSRSPYGYTF. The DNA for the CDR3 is TGCGCCAGCAGCCAAGACAATAGGGACAAACCAAGCAGGAGTCCCTATGGCTACACCTTC.

The CDR3 DNA follows: TGTGCCAGTAGCTCTACAGGGAACACTGAAGCTTTCTTT. Translating gives CASSSTGNTEAFF. The gene calls are TRBV19 and TRBJ1-1, with a possible D match to TRBD1 (5 bases). This CDR3 is 13 amino acids long. Germline CDR1 LNHDA, CDR2 SQIVND (reference sequence). Trimming left V 6 bases short and J 1 base short, with 9 bases between.

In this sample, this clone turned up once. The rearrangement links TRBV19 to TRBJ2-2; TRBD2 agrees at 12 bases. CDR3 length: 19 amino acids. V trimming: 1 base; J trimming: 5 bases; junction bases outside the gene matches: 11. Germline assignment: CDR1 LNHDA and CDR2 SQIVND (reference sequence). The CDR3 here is CASSIATSGRGVQTGELFF. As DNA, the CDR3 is TGTGCCAGTAGTATAGCGACTAGCGGGAGAGGCGTTCAGACCGGGGAGCTGTTTTTT.

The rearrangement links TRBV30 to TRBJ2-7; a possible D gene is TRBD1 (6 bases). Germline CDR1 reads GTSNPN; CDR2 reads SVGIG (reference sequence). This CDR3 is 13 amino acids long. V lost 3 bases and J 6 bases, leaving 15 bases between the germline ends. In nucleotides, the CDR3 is TGTGCCTGGAGACAGCCTTGGGGGCTCGAGCAGTACTTC. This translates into CAWRQPWGLEQYF.

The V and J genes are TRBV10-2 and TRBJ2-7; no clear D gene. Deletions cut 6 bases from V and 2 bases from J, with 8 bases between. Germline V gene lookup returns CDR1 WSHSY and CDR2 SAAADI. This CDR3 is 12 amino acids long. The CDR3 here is CASRVSAYEQYF. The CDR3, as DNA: TGCGCCAGCAGGGTATCGGCCTACGAGCAGTACTTC.

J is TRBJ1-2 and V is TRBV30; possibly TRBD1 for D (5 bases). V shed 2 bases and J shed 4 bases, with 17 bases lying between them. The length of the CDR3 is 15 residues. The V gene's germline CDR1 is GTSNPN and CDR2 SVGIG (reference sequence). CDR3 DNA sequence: TGTGCCTGGAGTAAGGAGACAGTCTCACTCTATGGCTACACCTTC. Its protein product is CAWSKETVSLYGYTF.

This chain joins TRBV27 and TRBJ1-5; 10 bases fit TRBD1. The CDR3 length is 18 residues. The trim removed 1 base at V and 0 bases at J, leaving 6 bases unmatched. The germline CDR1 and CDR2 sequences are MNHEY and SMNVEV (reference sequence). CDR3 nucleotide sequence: TGTGCCAGCAGTTTATATGGGACAGGGGACAATAGCAATCAGCCCCAGCATTTT. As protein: CASSLYGTGDNSNQPQHF.

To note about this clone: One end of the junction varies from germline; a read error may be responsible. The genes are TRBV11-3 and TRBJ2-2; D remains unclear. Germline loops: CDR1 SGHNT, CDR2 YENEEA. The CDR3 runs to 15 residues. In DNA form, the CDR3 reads TGTGCCAGCAGCCAAAGATACGCGAAGACCGGGGAGCTGTTTTTT. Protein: CASSQRYAKTGELFF.

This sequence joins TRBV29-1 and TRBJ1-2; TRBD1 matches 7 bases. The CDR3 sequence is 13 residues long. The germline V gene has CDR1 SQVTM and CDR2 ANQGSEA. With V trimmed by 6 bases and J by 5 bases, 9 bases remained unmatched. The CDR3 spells CSVGLGTVYGYTF. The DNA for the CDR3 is TGCAGCGTCGGATTAGGGACAGTTTATGGCTACACCTTC.

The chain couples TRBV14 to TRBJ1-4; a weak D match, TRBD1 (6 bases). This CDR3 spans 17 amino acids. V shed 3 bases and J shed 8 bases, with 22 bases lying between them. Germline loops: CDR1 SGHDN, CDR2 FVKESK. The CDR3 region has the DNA TGTGCCAGCAGCCATACCAGTTGGGGGGGGCGTCGCGAAAAACTGTTTTTT. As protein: CASSHTSWGGRREKLFF.

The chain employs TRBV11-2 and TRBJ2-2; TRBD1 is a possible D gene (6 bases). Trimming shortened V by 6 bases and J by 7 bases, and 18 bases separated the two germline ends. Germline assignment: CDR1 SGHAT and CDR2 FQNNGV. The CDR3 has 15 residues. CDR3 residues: CASRGTKGIGGELFF. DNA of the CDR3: TGTGCCAGCAGGGGGACAAAGGGCATCGGCGGGGAGCTGTTTTTT.

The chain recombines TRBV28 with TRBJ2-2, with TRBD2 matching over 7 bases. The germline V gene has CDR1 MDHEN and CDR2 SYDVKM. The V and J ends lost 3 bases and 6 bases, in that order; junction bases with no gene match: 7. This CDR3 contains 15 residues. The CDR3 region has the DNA TGTGCCAGCAGTTTCCCTAGCGGAGGGGCCGGGGAGCTGTTTTTT. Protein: CASSFPSGGAGELFF.

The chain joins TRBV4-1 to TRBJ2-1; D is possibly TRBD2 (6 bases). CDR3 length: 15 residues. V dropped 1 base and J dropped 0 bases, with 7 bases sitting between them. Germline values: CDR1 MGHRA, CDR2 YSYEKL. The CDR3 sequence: CASSQGGNSYNEQFF. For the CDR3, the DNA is TGCGCCAGCAGCCAAGGCGGGAACTCCTACAATGAGCAGTTCTTC.

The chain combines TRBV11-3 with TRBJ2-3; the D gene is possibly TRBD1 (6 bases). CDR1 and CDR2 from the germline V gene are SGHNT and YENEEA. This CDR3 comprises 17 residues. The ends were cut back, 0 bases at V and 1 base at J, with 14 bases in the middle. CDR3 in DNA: TGTGCCAGCAGCTTAGACCTAAGCAGGGGAGGCACAGATACGCAGTATTTT. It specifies CASSLDLSRGGTDTQYF. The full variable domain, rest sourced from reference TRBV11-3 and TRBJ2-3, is EAGVVQSPRYKIIEKKQPVAFWCNPISGHNTLYWYLQNLGQGPELLIRYENEEAVDDSQLPKDRFSAERLKGVDSTLKIQPAELGDSAVYLCASSLDLSRGGTDTQYFGPGTRLTVL.